The present T cell receptor (beta chain) was sequenced within a study of monozygotic twins with cystic fibrosis. General observations from the study: Age, concordance and disease severity did not associate with shared CDR3 numbers.

Note on this clone: Antigen unknown.

V lost 0 bases and J lost 4, with 14 bases in between. Germline V CDR1 and CDR2: SGHKS, YYEKEE (reference sequence). The CDR3 sequence is 16 residues long. Here immunoSEQ multiplex PCR was the method, and the copy in TCRdb shows in-frame clones only, minus some. Of over 15,000 clones listed, 95% to 98% are singletons. The TCR comes from a woman aged 25-40 years with cystic fibrosis. The chain joins TRBV5-5 to TRBJ2-1; the D gene is possibly TRBD1 (5 bases). The sequencing input was blood. CDR3 residues: CASSLEDTQFYNEQFF. The CDR3 DNA reads TGTGCCAGCAGCTTGGAGGACACTCAATTTTACAATGAGCAGTTCTTC.